The 28 T cell receptor beta chains in this list originate from one sample, sequenced in a study of post-analysis software for immune sequencing data. The library was made from cDNA and included unique molecular identifiers. TCRdb re-derived calls from the PCR reads in MiXCR, one entry per CDR3 protein. In the table there are 650,000 to 850,000 distinct CDR3 sequences, 53% of which are singletons. Their recognized antigens are unknown. Study results and caveats: Roughly 5 TRBV segments, TRBV5-6, TRBV5-1 and TRBV20-1 among them, were found more frequent in patients than controls.

Specimen: blood. These receptors were collected from a girl between 5 and 17 years old with multiple sclerosis.

The chain carries TRBV20-1 and TRBJ2-7; TRBD1 agrees at 7 bases. With 5 bases clipped from V and 4 bases from J, the junction kept 11 bases outside the gene matches. CDR1 is DFQATT and CDR2 is SNEGSKA in the germline V gene (reference sequence). CDR3 length equals 14 residues. The CDR3 region has the DNA TGCAGTGCTGGTCGCAACAGGGGTCCATACGAGCAGTACTTC. It translates to CSAGRNRGPYEQYF.

This clonotype was found a few times. The rearrangement joins TRBV29-1 to TRBJ2-7, with TRBD1 as a possible D gene (6 bases). The V end was cut by 4 bases, the J end by 0 bases, with 19 bases between. Germline CDR1 SQVTM, CDR2 ANQGSEA. The CDR3 contains 16 residues. The chain's CDR3 is CSVGTPGALGSYEQYF. Written as DNA, the CDR3 is TGCAGCGTTGGGACACCAGGGGCCTTGGGCTCCTACGAGCAGTACTTC.

About this clonotype itself: The germline gene is not matched at one end of the junction; a read error may be the cause. V gene TRBV24-1 combines with J gene TRBJ2-3, with 9 nucleotides matching TRBD1. Germline V gene lookup returns CDR1 KGHDR and CDR2 SFDVKD. This CDR3 spans 17 amino acids. The CDR3 DNA is TGTGCCTCCAGTGACCTTACCGGGACAGGGTCCCCAGATACGCAGTATTTT. Protein: CASSDLTGTGSPDTQYF.

The chain combines TRBV11-2 with TRBJ2-4, with D possibly matching TRBD1 (6 bases). The CDR3 length is 12 residues. Trimming removed 1 base from V and 11 bases from J, with 9 bases in between. CDR1 and CDR2 (germline): SGHAT, FQNNGV. The CDR3 region has the DNA TGTGCCAGCAGCTTAGGACAGGAGCTTCAGTACTTC. Translated: CASSLGQELQYF.

Here the CDR3 DNA reads TGTGCCAGCAGCGGCTTGCGGGGGGGCGCAAATGAGCAGTTCTTC. It yields the protein CASSGLRGGANEQFF. The J gene is TRBJ2-1, the V gene TRBV5-5, with TRBD2 identical over 9 bases. The CDR3 is 15 residues long. V gave up 4 bases and J gave up 7 bases; unmatched junction bases: 9. Germline CDR1 is SGHKS and CDR2 is YYEKEE (reference sequence).

A few counts support this clonotype. This chain links TRBV5-4 with TRBJ2-4; 12 bases are a match to TRBD2. With 2 bases clipped from V and 7 bases from J, the junction kept 1 base outside the gene matches. The germline V gene encodes CDR1 SGHNT and CDR2 YYREEE (reference sequence). The CDR3 is 14 amino acids. The CDR3 sequence: CASSFGTSGNIQYF. For the CDR3, the DNA is TGTGCCAGCAGCTTTGGGACTAGCGGGAACATTCAGTACTTC.

V is TRBV3-1 and J is TRBJ1-2; D is perhaps TRBD1 (6 bases). V lost 4 bases to trimming and J lost 0 bases, with 12 bases between them. Germline V gene lookup returns CDR1 LGHDT and CDR2 YNNKEL (reference sequence). The CDR3 totals 15 residues. CDR3 protein: CASSLRDIANYGYTF. CDR3 coding DNA: TGTGCCAGCAGCCTCCGGGACATAGCTAACTATGGCTACACCTTC.

The genes are TRBV11-1 and TRBJ2-1; D unresolved. Trimming removed 0 bases at V and 10 bases at J, with 13 bases between. The length of the CDR3 is 14 residues. The germline gives CDR1 SGHAT, CDR2 FQDESV (reference sequence). The CDR3 reads CASSLAQYPLEQFF. CDR3 coding DNA: TGTGCCAGCAGCTTAGCGCAATACCCCTTGGAGCAGTTCTTC.

This clonotype is a singleton in its sample. The genes are TRBV6-5 and TRBJ2-7; perhaps TRBD2 as D (5 bases). The germline V and J ends were trimmed by 0 bases and 2 bases, with 20 bases remaining between them. This CDR3 is 18 amino acids long. CDR1 and CDR2 (germline): MNHEY, SVGAGI. CDR3 DNA: TGTGCCAGCAGTTACTCGAGTGGGCGGGCTAGAGAACCCTACGAGCAGTACTTC. Protein sequence: CASSYSSGRAREPYEQYF.

This clonotype was detected only a few times. J is TRBJ2-3 and V is TRBV29-1; 8 bases align to TRBD2. Losses at the gene ends were 2 bases for V and 5 bases for J; bases not matched to a gene: 6. The germline V gene encodes CDR1 SQVTM and CDR2 ANQGSEA. The CDR3 covers 14 residues. CDR3 residues: CSVEHSGAGDTQYF. In nucleotides, the CDR3 is TGCAGCGTTGAACATAGCGGGGCAGGAGATACGCAGTATTTT.

The chain couples TRBV9 to TRBJ2-1; possible D gene TRBD2, 7 bases. Germline lookup yields CDR1 SGDLS and CDR2 YYNGEE. The length of the CDR3 is 15 residues. The V end was cut by 0 bases, the J end by 6 bases, with 13 bases between. CDR3 bases: TGTGCCAGCAGCGTAGAAGGGGGGGCCTCCAATGAGCAGTTCTTC. Translating it yields CASSVEGGASNEQFF.

In regard to this clonotype: An end of the junction does not agree with germline; a read error may underlie this. V and J are TRBV6-5 and TRBJ1-4; D is possibly TRBD1 (5 bases). The CDR3 sequence is 16 residues long. Germline loops: CDR1 MNHEY, CDR2 SVGAGI. The CDR3 coding sequence is TGTGTCAGCAGTTTGTCGGGGCCAGCAACTAATGAAAAACTGTTTTTT. It codes for CVSSLSGPATNEKLFF.

The CDR3 loop reads CASSSGQKVYNEQFF. The CDR3 DNA reads TGTGCCAGCAGCTCGGGACAGAAAGTCTACAATGAGCAGTTCTTC. The chain is built from TRBV7-8 and TRBJ2-1, with 7 bases matching TRBD1. Per the germline V gene, CDR1 is SGHVS and CDR2 is FQNEAQ. V lost 4 bases to trimming and J lost 3 bases; unmatched junction nucleotides: 6. The CDR3 consists of 15 residues. Combining the CDR3 with reference TRBV7-8 and TRBJ2-1 gives the whole variable domain GAGVSQSPRYKVAKRGQDVALRCDPISGHVSLFWYQQALGQGPEFLTYFQNEAQLDKSGLPSDRFFAERPEGSVSTLKIQRTQQEDSAVYLCASSSGQKVYNEQFFGPGTRLTVL.

The chain links TRBV5-1 to TRBJ2-4, with D unclear. Germline CDR1 is SGHRS and CDR2 is YFSETQ. Trimming shortened V by 4 bases and J by 1 base, and 12 bases separated the two germline ends. The CDR3 is 15 residues long. CDR3 in amino acids: CASSPTGRAKNIQYF. The CDR3 nucleotides are TGCGCCAGCAGCCCAACCGGACGGGCCAAAAACATTCAGTACTTC.

The chain employs TRBV6-1 and TRBJ1-2, with 7 bases lining up with TRBD1. J gave up 3 bases and V 3 bases, and 7 bases lay outside the gene matches. Per germline, CDR1 MNHNS and CDR2 SASEGT. There are 15 residues in the CDR3. CDR3 DNA sequence: TGTGCCAGCAGTGATGGGCTGACAGGGTACTATGGCTACACCTTC. Translated, it gives CASSDGLTGYYGYTF.

The rearrangement links TRBV4-1 to TRBJ2-7; 7 nucleotides match TRBD2. Germline loops: CDR1 MGHRA, CDR2 YSYEKL. The V gene end was trimmed by 4 bases and the J gene end by 3 bases; junction bases not matched to a gene: 9. The CDR3 sequence is 15 residues long. The CDR3 loop is CASSLTAGRLYEQYF. The CDR3 region has the DNA TGCGCCAGCAGCCTTACAGCGGGGCGCCTCTACGAGCAGTACTTC.

The chain couples TRBV9 to TRBJ1-5; D ambiguous. This CDR3 is built from 14 residues. The V gene lost 0 bases and the J gene lost 3 bases, with 7 bases spanning the gap. Germline assignment: CDR1 SGDLS and CDR2 YYNGEE. CDR3 loop: CASSVGLPNQPQHF. CDR3 coding DNA: TGTGCCAGCAGCGTAGGTCTCCCCAATCAGCCCCAGCATTTT.

This clonotype was picked up one time. The V and J genes are TRBV20-1 and TRBJ2-7; tentative D call: TRBD2 (7 bases). Germline CDR1 reads DFQATT; CDR2 reads SNEGSKA (reference sequence). Trimming pared 0 bases from V and 0 bases from J, leaving 12 bases between. This CDR3 is built from 15 residues. Written as DNA, the CDR3 is TGCAGTGCTAGAGATACGCGGGGGCTCTCCTACGAGCAGTACTTC. It translates to CSARDTRGLSYEQYF.

This clonotype was detected only once. This chain joins TRBV6-6 and TRBJ2-5, with a possible D match to TRBD2 (5 bases). This CDR3 is 14 amino acids long. CDR1 MNHNY and CDR2 SVGAGI come from the germline V gene (reference sequence). V was cut by 10 bases and J by 1 base, with 16 bases left in between. The CDR3 DNA reads as TGTGCCACACGCCGAGGAGGTTCCCAAGAGACCCAGTACTTC. Translating gives CATRRGGSQETQYF.

This clonotype was recorded only once. V and J are TRBV12-5 and TRBJ2-7; 9 bases are a match to TRBD1. This CDR3 has 15 residues. Unmatched junction bases numbered 7, after V lost 2 bases and J lost 5 bases. The V gene's germline CDR1 is LGHNT and CDR2 FRNRAP. The CDR3 DNA reads TGTGCTAGTGGTTTGCCCGGGACAGGGTTTCACGAGCAGTACTTC. Its translation: CASGLPGTGFHEQYF.

This sequence joins TRBV9 and TRBJ2-7; D not resolved. The V gene's germline CDR1 is SGDLS and CDR2 YYNGEE. V was pared by 0 bases and J by 10 bases, with 8 bases between. The CDR3 is 11 residues long. The CDR3 sequence: CASSVDPTQYF. The CDR3 DNA sequence: TGTGCCAGCAGCGTAGACCCCACCCAGTACTTC.

The chain links TRBV29-1 to TRBJ2-1, with D unclear. The V gene lost 6 bases and the J gene lost 9 bases, with 12 bases spanning the gap. There are 11 residues in the CDR3. Germline CDR1 SQVTM, CDR2 ANQGSEA. CDR3 nucleotide sequence: TGCAGCGTGCTTCCTTCGGCTGAGCAGTTCTTC. Translating gives CSVLPSAEQFF.

This clonotype came up once. V usage is TRBV4-1 and J usage is TRBJ2-7, with 9 bases fitting TRBD1. V lost 9 bases to trimming and J lost 2 bases; unmatched junction nucleotides: 29. The CDR3 loop spans 21 amino acids. Germline V gene lookup returns CDR1 MGHRA and CDR2 YSYEKL. Here the CDR3 DNA reads TGCGCCAGTCGGAATAGGCAAGGGGGACAGGGCTCTTCGATCCCAACCTACGAGCAGTACTTC. As protein: CASRNRQGGQGSSIPTYEQYF.

The J gene is TRBJ1-4, the V gene TRBV7-2; D remains ambiguous. The germline V gene has CDR1 SGHTA and CDR2 FQGNSA. The length of the CDR3 is 14 residues. Trimming shortened V by 1 base and J by 7 bases, and 10 bases separated the two germline ends. CDR3 DNA sequence: TGTGCCAGCAGCTTAGGAGGGTGGGGTGAAAAACTGTTTTTT. Its protein product is CASSLGGWGEKLFF.

The chain has TRBV12-3 or TRBV12-4 and TRBJ1-2; 8 nucleotides line up with TRBD1. CDR3 size: 15 residues. The ends lost 7 bases at V and 4 bases at J; junction bases unmatched: 11. CDR3 region: CASILLSGTGYGYTF. The CDR3 DNA reads as TGTGCCAGCATTCTACTTTCCGGGACAGGCTATGGCTACACCTTC.

The chain recombines TRBV2 with TRBJ2-3; 9 bases are shared with TRBD1. The CDR3 runs to 17 residues. The germline V gene encodes CDR1 SNHLY and CDR2 FYNNEI. The ends lost 11 bases at V and 4 bases at J; junction bases unmatched: 19. This CDR3 reads CASKPPPGQGEADTQYF. DNA of the CDR3: TGTGCCTCTAAACCTCCCCCGGGACAGGGAGAGGCAGATACGCAGTATTTT.

The gene calls are TRBV5-1 and TRBJ1-1; 7 nucleotides match TRBD1. J lost 5 bases, V lost 0 bases, and 7 bases had no gene match. Germline lookup yields CDR1 SGHRS and CDR2 YFSETQ. The CDR3 is 15 amino acids. For the CDR3, the DNA is TGCGCCAGCAGCTTGGAGAGACAGGGAAGAACTGAAGCTTTCTTT. Translation: CASSLERQGRTEAFF. Supplemented by reference TRBV5-1 and TRBJ1-1, the full variable domain reads KAGVTQTPRYLIKTRGQQVTLSCSPISGHRSVSWYQQTPGQGLQFLFEYFSETQRNKGNFPGRFSGRQFSNSRSEMNVSTLELGDSALYLCASSLERQGRTEAFFGQGTRLTVV.

In this sample, this clonotype turned up a few times. The chain links TRBV11-1 to TRBJ1-2, with D uncertain. The CDR3 runs 13 residues. Germline loops: CDR1 SGHAT, CDR2 FQDESV (reference sequence). Trimming pared 6 bases from V and 2 bases from J, leaving 10 bases between. The CDR3 reads CASRSKGNYGYTF. In nucleotides, the CDR3 is TGTGCCAGCAGGTCAAAGGGAAACTATGGCTACACCTTC.